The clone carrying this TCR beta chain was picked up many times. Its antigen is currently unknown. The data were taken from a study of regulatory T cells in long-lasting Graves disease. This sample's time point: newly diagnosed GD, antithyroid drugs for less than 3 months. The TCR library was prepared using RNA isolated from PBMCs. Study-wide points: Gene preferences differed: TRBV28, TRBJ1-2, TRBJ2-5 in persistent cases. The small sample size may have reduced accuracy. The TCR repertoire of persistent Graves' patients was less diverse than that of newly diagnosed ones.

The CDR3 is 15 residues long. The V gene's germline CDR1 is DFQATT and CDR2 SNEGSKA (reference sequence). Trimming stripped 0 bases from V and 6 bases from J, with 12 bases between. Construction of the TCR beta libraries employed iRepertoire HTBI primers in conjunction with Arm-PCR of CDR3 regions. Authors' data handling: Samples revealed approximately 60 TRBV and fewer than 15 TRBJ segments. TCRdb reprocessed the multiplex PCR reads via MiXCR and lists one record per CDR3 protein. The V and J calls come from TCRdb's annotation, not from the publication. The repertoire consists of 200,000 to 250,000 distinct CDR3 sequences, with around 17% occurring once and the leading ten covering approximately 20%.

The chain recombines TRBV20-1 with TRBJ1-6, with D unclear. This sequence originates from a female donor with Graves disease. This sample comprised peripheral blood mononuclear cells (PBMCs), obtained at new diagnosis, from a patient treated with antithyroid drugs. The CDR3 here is CSARDLGRFNSPLHF. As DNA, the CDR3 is TGCAGTGCTAGAGATCTCGGCAGATTTAATTCACCCCTCCACTTT.